One and the same sample provided the 9 T cell receptor beta chains below, sequenced in a study of blood T cells in healthy people across ages. A sample-barcoded 5' primer and a J-beta primer mix were used in a second PCR of roughly 6 to 11 cycles. TCRdb reanalysed the 5' RACE reads using MiXCR and keeps one entry per CDR3 protein. The table lists roughly 800,000 distinct CDR3 sequences, about 53% of them singletons. Sequencing used blood. These receptors all stem from an elderly man in good health.

This clonotype has just a few counts. The chain combines TRBV7-9 with TRBJ2-1; D is unclear. Germline-derived CDR1 and CDR2 are SEHNR and FQNEAQ (reference sequence). The CDR3 is 15 amino acids. The V gene lost 10 bases and the J gene lost 2 bases, with 18 bases spanning the gap. The CDR3 DNA follows: TGTGCCACCCTAAGGCGTGGATTAACCTACAATGAGCAGTTCTTC. Translating gives CATLRRGLTYNEQFF.

The chain has TRBV11-1 and TRBJ2-5; D ambiguous. The CDR3 has 16 residues. V lost 2 bases and J lost 0, with 13 bases in between. Germline CDR1 reads SGHAT; CDR2 reads FQDESV (reference sequence). The CDR3 bases are TGTGCCAGCAGCTTACGGGTATCCGCGGACCAAGAGACCCAGTACTTC. Translated: CASSLRVSADQETQYF.

The J gene is TRBJ2-3, the V gene TRBV27; TRBD2 agrees at 12 bases. V lost 4 bases to trimming and J lost 3 bases; unmatched junction nucleotides: 5. The CDR3 totals 16 residues. Germline loops: CDR1 MNHEY, CDR2 SMNVEV (reference sequence). This CDR3 is CASSSSSGRATDTQYF. As DNA, the CDR3 is TGTGCCAGCAGTTCGTCTAGCGGGAGGGCTACAGATACGCAGTATTTT.

V and J are TRBV12-3 or TRBV12-4 and TRBJ2-3; 7 bases agree with TRBD2. Trimming cost V 4 bases and J 2 bases; bases outside gene matches: 6. The CDR3 is 15 amino acids. As DNA, the CDR3 is TGTGCCAGCAGTTATGGGGGGGGTTACACAGATACGCAGTATTTT. Protein product: CASSYGGGYTDTQYF.

The rearrangement links TRBV4-1 to TRBJ2-5, with 7 bases identical to TRBD2. Germline loops: CDR1 MGHRA, CDR2 YSYEKL. The J segment lost 5 bases and the V segment lost 4 bases, leaving 7 bases of the junction unmatched. This CDR3 is built from 14 residues. CDR3 region: CASSPGGRLETQYF. The CDR3 DNA is TGCGCCAGCAGCCCCGGCGGGAGACTCGAGACCCAGTACTTC.

The rearrangement links TRBV7-9 to TRBJ2-3, with a tentative D call TRBD1 (6 bases). V was trimmed by 4 bases and J by 14 bases, leaving 16 bases between them. This CDR3 has 12 amino acids. Germline-derived CDR1 and CDR2 are SEHNR and FQNEAQ (reference sequence). This chain's CDR3 is CASSSGQCSAYF. The CDR3 DNA follows: TGTGCCAGCAGCTCCGGACAGTGCAGCGCGTATTTT.

The chain links TRBV7-9 to TRBJ2-1; 12 bases are shared with TRBD2. V trimming: 4 bases; J trimming: 10 bases; junction bases outside the gene matches: 14. The germline V gene encodes CDR1 SEHNR and CDR2 FQNEAQ (reference sequence). The length of the CDR3 is 17 residues. The CDR3 DNA reads TGTGCCAGCAGCTCGCCCCTAGCGGGAGGGCCCTCGAGAGAGCAGTTCTTC. It specifies CASSSPLAGGPSREQFF.

The gene calls are TRBV6-1 and TRBJ2-1, with D possibly being TRBD2 (6 bases). Trimming removed 7 bases at V and 2 bases at J, with 18 bases between. Germline CDR1 is MNHNS and CDR2 is SASEGT. This CDR3 has 16 residues. DNA for the CDR3: TGTGCCAGCATCGAACTAGCAACCTCTCCCTACAATGAGCAGTTCTTC. This sequence encodes CASIELATSPYNEQFF.

Note on this clonotype: A read error may produce the germline difference seen at one junction end. The chain uses TRBV9 and TRBJ2-1; D gene ambiguous. The length of the CDR3 is 14 residues. From germline, CDR1 is SGDLS and CDR2 YYNGEE. The CDR3 DNA is TGTGCCAGCAGCGCGGACGACTCCTATAATGAGCAGTTCTTC. Translating gives CASSADDSYNEQFF.